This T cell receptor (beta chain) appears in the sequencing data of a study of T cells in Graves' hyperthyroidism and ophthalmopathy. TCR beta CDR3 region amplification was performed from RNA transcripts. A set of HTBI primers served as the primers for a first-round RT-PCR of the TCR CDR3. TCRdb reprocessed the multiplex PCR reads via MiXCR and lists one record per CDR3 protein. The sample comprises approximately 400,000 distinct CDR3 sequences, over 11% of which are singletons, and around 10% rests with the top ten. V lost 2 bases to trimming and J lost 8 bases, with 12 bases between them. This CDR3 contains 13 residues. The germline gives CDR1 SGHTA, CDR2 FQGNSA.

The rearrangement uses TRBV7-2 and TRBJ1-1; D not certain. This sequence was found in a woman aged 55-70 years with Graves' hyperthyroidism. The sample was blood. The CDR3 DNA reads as TGTGCCAGCAGCTTAACGGTCTTTAGGGAAGCTTTCTTT. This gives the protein CASSLTVFREAFF.